One and the same sample provided the 20 T cell receptor beta chains below, sequenced in a study of OX40 agonist ivuxolimab in advanced cancers. The repertoire was sequenced with immunoSEQ multiplex PCR; TCRdb's copy has only in-frame clones and lacks some. The sample has roughly 48,000 clones, approximately 81% seen once; the top ten hold roughly a tenth. Sequenced material: CD4+ or CD8+ T cells sorted from blood, taken in a trial of the OX40 agonist ivuxolimab. These receptors were collected from an adult with an advanced solid tumor such as melanoma, head and neck, liver or kidney cancer.

The chain couples TRBV5-5 to TRBJ2-5, with D perhaps TRBD2 (5 bases). The germline V gene has CDR1 SGHKS and CDR2 YYEKEE (reference sequence). The CDR3 totals 13 residues. V was clipped by 3 bases and J by 4 bases, with 10 bases between them. The CDR3, as DNA: TGTGCCAGCAGCTCTCGGGGTACAGAGACCCAGTACTTC. Translating it yields CASSSRGTETQYF.

The chain couples TRBV6-6 to TRBJ2-7, with TRBD1 matching over 10 bases. The CDR3 consists of 15 residues. Germline assignment: CDR1 MNHNY and CDR2 SVGAGI (reference sequence). J was trimmed by 2 bases and V by 6 bases; bases with no gene match: 7. The CDR3 DNA reads TGTGCCAGCAGACACGCTGGGACAGGGGCCTACGAGCAGTACTTC. Translation: CASRHAGTGAYEQYF.

This chain uses TRBV2 with TRBJ2-1; possibly TRBD2 for D (6 bases). Trimming shortened V by 8 bases and J by 9 bases, and 17 bases separated the two germline ends. CDR3 length: 13 amino acids. CDR1 is SNHLY and CDR2 is FYNNEI in the germline V gene. The CDR3 sequence: CASSVRERGEQFF. The CDR3 bases are TGTGCCAGCTCTGTGCGGGAACGCGGTGAGCAGTTCTTC.

Here the CDR3 DNA reads TGTGCCAGTAGTATAGCTGGCGGGAGCTCCTACAATGAGCAGTTCTTC. Its translation is CASSIAGGSSYNEQFF. The rearrangement joins TRBV19 to TRBJ2-1; TRBD2 matches 7 bases. The CDR3 totals 16 residues. Trimming removed 1 base from V and 0 bases from J; junction bases left unmatched: 3. CDR1 and CDR2 from the germline V gene are LNHDA and SQIVND (reference sequence).

This clone was seen just once. The chain employs TRBV6-1 and TRBJ2-1, with TRBD2 as a possible D gene (5 bases). There are 11 residues in the CDR3. The germline V gene encodes CDR1 MNHNS and CDR2 SASEGT. V dropped 6 bases and J dropped 9 bases, with 9 bases sitting between them. CDR3 coding DNA: TGTGCCAGCAGCGTAGGGAGTGAGCAGTTCTTC. Its translation: CASSVGSEQFF.

This chain uses TRBV7-6 with TRBJ2-7, with a possible D match to TRBD2 (6 bases). Trimming took 5 bases from V and 0 from J, leaving 11 bases between them. Germline V gives CDR1 SGHVS, CDR2 FNYEAQ. The CDR3 loop spans 14 amino acids. The CDR3 region is CASSMGLSSYEQYF. The CDR3 nucleotides read TGTGCCAGCAGCATGGGACTGAGCTCCTACGAGCAGTACTTC.

This clone rates as medium-sized. The chain joins TRBV9 to TRBJ2-2; D gene unclear. CDR1 SGDLS and CDR2 YYNGEE come from the germline V gene. The CDR3 extends over 13 amino acids. Trimming removed 3 bases at V and 6 bases at J, with 9 bases between. The CDR3 DNA reads TGTGCCAGCAGCGCCTCCTTCTCCGGGGAGCTGTTTTTT. It yields the protein CASSASFSGELFF.

J is TRBJ2-7 and V is TRBV19, with 11 bases fitting TRBD2. Per germline, CDR1 LNHDA and CDR2 SQIVND (reference sequence). Germline trimming cut 3 bases from V and 1 base from J; bases unmatched to any gene: 2. The CDR3 has 15 amino acids. DNA of the CDR3: TGTGCCAGTAGTATGGGACTAGCGGAGTCCTACGAGCAGTACTTC. Its protein is CASSMGLAESYEQYF.

The CDR3 region has the DNA TGTGCCAGCAGTTTCCAGAGGACTAGCACAGATACGCAGTATTTT. This codes for CASSFQRTSTDTQYF. The chain recombines TRBV27 with TRBJ2-3; a possible D gene is TRBD2 (5 bases). Per germline, CDR1 MNHEY and CDR2 SMNVEV (reference sequence). The germline V and J ends were trimmed by 3 bases and 0 bases, with 10 bases remaining between them. CDR3 length equals 15 residues.

The chain couples TRBV7-3 to TRBJ2-5; D is unresolved. The germline CDR1 and CDR2 sequences are SGHTA and FQGTGA. Trimming cost V 5 bases and J 0 bases, with 7 bases left between them. This CDR3 spans 13 amino acids. The DNA for the CDR3 is TGTGCCAGCAGCAGAGAGTACCAAGAGACCCAGTACTTC. Amino acid sequence: CASSREYQETQYF.

There are a few counts of this clone. The genes are TRBV6-5 and TRBJ2-7; D possibly uses TRBD1 or TRBD2 (5 bases each). Germline assignment: CDR1 MNHEY and CDR2 SVGAGI. The CDR3 is 12 residues long. Trimming removed 6 bases at V and 6 bases at J, with 12 bases between. DNA of the CDR3: TGTGCCAGCAGCCGGAGAGGGGTCGAGCAGTACTTC. The encoded protein is CASSRRGVEQYF.

As concerns this clone: Distinct nucleotide sequences in the sample also encode this CDR3. The CDR3 here is CASSLGQGQETQYF. CDR3 DNA: TGCGCCAGCAGCTTGGGACAGGGCCAAGAGACCCAGTACTTC. The V call is TRBV5-1, the J call TRBJ2-5; 7 bases match TRBD1. The CDR3 extends over 14 amino acids. Germline assignment: CDR1 SGHRS and CDR2 YFSETQ. The trim removed 0 bases at V and 1 base at J, leaving 0 bases unmatched.

V and J are TRBV2 and TRBJ1-5, with unresolved D. The CDR3 totals 13 residues. Germline CDR1 reads SNHLY; CDR2 reads FYNNEI. V was clipped by 6 bases and J by 4 bases, with 10 bases between them. This chain's CDR3 is CASSASRNQPQHF. The CDR3 DNA sequence: TGTGCCAGCAGCGCCAGCAGAAATCAGCCCCAGCATTTT.

This clone qualifies as medium-sized. J is TRBJ1-5 and V is TRBV7-3, with D maybe TRBD1 (6 bases). Trimming left V 5 bases short and J 9 bases short, with 17 bases between. The CDR3 extends over 14 amino acids. Per germline, CDR1 SGHTA and CDR2 FQGTGA. CDR3 nucleotides: TGTGCCAGCAGCGGGAATGGGGGGCAGGGGCCCCAGCATTTT. This encodes CASSGNGGQGPQHF.

The gene calls are TRBV7-9 and TRBJ2-5; unclear D gene. CDR3 size: 14 residues. V lost 4 bases to trimming and J lost 2 bases, with 11 bases between them. Per germline, CDR1 SEHNR and CDR2 FQNEAQ (reference sequence). CDR3 sequence: CASSSVSTQETQYF. DNA for the CDR3: TGTGCCAGCAGCTCTGTGAGCACGCAAGAGACCCAGTACTTC.

The rearrangement links TRBV2 to TRBJ2-5; TRBD1 aligns across 9 bases. There are 14 residues in the CDR3. Germline V lookup: CDR1 SNHLY, CDR2 FYNNEI. The V and J ends lost 7 bases and 5 bases, in that order; junction bases with no gene match: 8. The CDR3 region has the DNA TGTGCCAGCATGAGGGACAGGGTGAGGGAGACCCAGTACTTC. This codes for CASMRDRVRETQYF.

The chain uses TRBV11-3 and TRBJ2-2; D is undetermined. The germline gives CDR1 SGHNT, CDR2 YENEEA. Trimming removed 2 bases at V and 5 bases at J, with 3 bases between. The CDR3 consists of 12 residues. CDR3 DNA sequence: TGTGCCAGCAGCTTACGTACCGGGGAGCTGTTTTTT. This gives the protein CASSLRTGELFF.

The chain has TRBV2 and TRBJ2-5; 7 nucleotides align to TRBD1. The V and J ends lost 6 bases and 4 bases, in that order; junction bases with no gene match: 11. This CDR3 spans 15 amino acids. Per the germline V gene, CDR1 is SNHLY and CDR2 is FYNNEI. CDR3 amino acids: CASSYEQGSLETQYF. The CDR3 bases are TGTGCCAGCAGCTACGAACAGGGGAGTCTAGAGACCCAGTACTTC.

This chain connects TRBV30 to TRBJ2-7; 8 positions match TRBD1. CDR1 is GTSNPN and CDR2 is SVGIG in the germline V gene (reference sequence). CDR3 length equals 15 residues. Trimming cost V 3 bases and J 2 bases; bases outside gene matches: 9. The CDR3 coding sequence is TGTGCCTGGAGACCTAGGGACAGGCGAACCTACGAGCAGTACTTC. Translating gives CAWRPRDRRTYEQYF.

DNA of the CDR3: TGTGCCAGCAGCTCCACAGGGGGTTCTGGAAACACCATATATTTT. This gives the protein CASSSTGGSGNTIYF. This chain uses TRBV7-8 with TRBJ1-3, with TRBD1 matching 8 bases. The junction had 3 bases not matched to a gene; V was cut back by 4 bases and J by 1 base. The germline gives CDR1 SGHVS, CDR2 FQNEAQ. The length of the CDR3 is 15 residues.